This T cell receptor beta chain was profiled in a study of cytotoxic CD8 clonotypes in ibrutinib-treated CLL. Study information: Included were roughly ten relapsed/refractory and over 14 treatment-naive patients, of whom approximately 18 were IGHV unmutated. General study results and limits: Upon ibrutinib response clonality rose, and upon progression it fell back toward baseline.

TCRdb keeps only in-frame clones here, not all; method: immunoSEQ multiplex PCR. Of 200,000 to 250,000 clones in the sample, 60% to 75% were seen once. Germline V gene lookup returns CDR1 SGHRS and CDR2 YFSETQ. The CDR3 is made up of 14 amino acids. The germline V and J ends were trimmed by 0 bases and 5 bases, with 9 bases remaining between them. Concerning this clone itself: Its antigen is unidentified.

The sequences come from PBMCs, collected after 24 months of ibrutinib treatment. The receptor was isolated from a human donor with chronic lymphocytic leukemia. V and J are TRBV5-1 and TRBJ2-1, with D perhaps TRBD2 (5 bases). Here the CDR3 reads CASSLAPADNEQFF. For the CDR3, the DNA is TGCGCCAGCAGCTTGGCGCCAGCGGACAATGAGCAGTTCTTC. Looking up the rest from reference TRBV5-1 and TRBJ2-1 gives the full variable domain: KAGVTQTPRYLIKTRGQQVTLSCSPISGHRSVSWYQQTPGQGLQFLFEYFSETQRNKGNFPGRFSGRQFSNSRSEMNVSTLELGDSALYLCASSLAPADNEQFFGPGTRLTVL.